This T cell receptor beta chain was retrieved from a study of radiotherapy plus CTLA-4 blockade in lung cancer. General study results and limits: Blood-borne expansion of tumor-derived TCR clones followed radiotherapy plus ipilimumab. It was early blood T cell clone dynamics, with interferon-beta, that reportedly best predicted response.

Receiving focal radiation plus CTLA-4 blockade with ipilimumab were patients who had chemo-refractory metastatic non-small-cell lung cancer. Clones were read by immunoSEQ multiplex PCR, and TCRdb kept only the in-frame ones, dropping some. The table lists around 82,000 clones, 84% of them singletons, with about 0.79% in the top ten. Details on this clone: The target antigen is unknown.

The TCR originated in a human donor with non-small cell lung cancer who had stable disease on radiotherapy plus ipilimumab. The sample here was peripheral blood, taken from a patient treated with radiotherapy plus ipilimumab.

Written as DNA, the CDR3 is TGTGCCAGTACGACAGTTAGCTCTGGAAACACCATATATTTT. This codes for CASTTVSSGNTIYF. The chain has TRBV28 and TRBJ1-3, with TRBD1 as a possible D gene (5 bases). The length of the CDR3 is 14 residues. CDR1 MDHEN and CDR2 SYDVKM come from the germline V gene. Trimming removed 9 bases from V and 0 bases from J, with 12 bases in between.